The 21 T cell receptor beta chains listed next were all sequenced from one sample in a study of siplizumab effects on memory and regulatory T cells. Some clones are missing from TCRdb's copy, which holds only in-frame ones; the method was immunoSEQ multiplex PCR. The repertoire holds about 50,000 clones, with 93% as singletons. Sequencing was performed on CD8+ T cells sorted from blood. These receptors originate from a human donor in good health.

The chain employs TRBV30 and TRBJ2-7; 11 bases are a match to TRBD1. The trim removed 2 bases at V and 5 bases at J, leaving 5 bases unmatched. Germline CDR1 GTSNPN, CDR2 SVGIG (reference sequence). This CDR3 region has 14 residues. CDR3 in DNA: TGTGCCTGGAGTTACGGACAGGGGGCCAACGAGCAGTACTTC. This codes for CAWSYGQGANEQYF.

The chain is built from TRBV4-1 and TRBJ2-5; a possible D gene is TRBD1 (6 bases). CDR1 is MGHRA, CDR2 YSYEKL, per germline. This CDR3 has 15 residues. The germline V and J ends were trimmed by 0 bases and 5 bases, with 13 bases remaining between them. CDR3 loop: CASSQDFRGVETQYF. The CDR3 DNA reads TGCGCCAGCAGCCAAGATTTCAGGGGTGTGGAGACCCAGTACTTC.

The chain links TRBV9 to TRBJ1-2; D perhaps matches TRBD1 (5 bases). The CDR3 totals 16 residues. V dropped 5 bases and J dropped 7 bases, with 24 bases sitting between them. The germline V gene has CDR1 SGDLS and CDR2 YYNGEE. The DNA of the CDR3 is TGTGCCAGCAGTGCCGGGACTATTATTCCGGTGGCTGGCTACACCTTC. This translates into CASSAGTIIPVAGYTF.

V usage is TRBV28 and J usage is TRBJ1-2; D uncertain. V was cut by 3 bases and J by 4 bases, with 9 bases left in between. The CDR3 length is 13 residues. Looked up from germline, CDR1 is MDHEN and CDR2 is SYDVKM. The CDR3 is CASSFGESYGYTF. The DNA of the CDR3 is TGTGCCAGCAGTTTCGGGGAATCCTATGGCTACACCTTC.

J is TRBJ2-2 and V is TRBV5-4; 11 bases align to TRBD2. This CDR3 is 19 amino acids long. In germline, CDR1 is SGHNT, CDR2 YYREEE (reference sequence). The V gene end was trimmed by 2 bases and the J gene end by 8 bases; junction bases not matched to a gene: 17. The CDR3 nucleotides are TGTGCCAGCAGCTTCAATGGGGTAGCGGGAGGGCCGTTCTGGGGGGAGCTGTTTTTT. Translation gives CASSFNGVAGGPFWGELFF.

V is TRBV7-9 and J is TRBJ2-1; perhaps TRBD1 as D (6 bases). The CDR3 covers 13 residues. Trimming stripped 8 bases from V and 2 bases from J, with 10 bases between. CDR1 is SEHNR, CDR2 FQNEAQ, per germline (reference sequence). The DNA for the CDR3 is TGTGCCAGCGGACAGAGCACCTACAATGAGCAGTTCTTC. Translating gives CASGQSTYNEQFF.

About this clone itself: Different DNA sequences within this sample yield the same CDR3. This chain links TRBV9 with TRBJ2-2, with D unclear. The CDR3 extends over 12 amino acids. Looked up from germline, CDR1 is SGDLS and CDR2 is YYNGEE. V gave up 7 bases and J gave up 3 bases, with 7 bases separating them. The CDR3 sequence is CASSVDTGELFF. The CDR3 nucleotides are TGTGCCAGCTCCGTAGACACCGGGGAGCTGTTTTTT.

This chain joins TRBV7-9 and TRBJ2-7, with D hard to call. Trimming stripped 5 bases from V and 0 bases from J, with 14 bases between. The CDR3 runs to 15 residues. The germline gives CDR1 SEHNR, CDR2 FQNEAQ (reference sequence). CDR3 nucleotides: TGTGCCAGCAGCCCCGGGTTACTGAGCTCCTACGAGCAGTACTTC. Translating gives CASSPGLLSSYEQYF.

CDR3 coding DNA: TGTGCCAGCAGTTTACGGGGACTAGCGGGACCACAGGATACGCAGTATTTT. It is translated as CASSLRGLAGPQDTQYF. This chain connects TRBV27 to TRBJ2-3, with 13 bases lining up with TRBD2. This CDR3 comprises 17 residues. Germline loops: CDR1 MNHEY, CDR2 SMNVEV (reference sequence). V lost 2 bases and J lost 6; bases outside the gene matches: 8.

The rearrangement joins TRBV27 to TRBJ2-3; 12 bases line up with TRBD2. Per the germline V gene, CDR1 is MNHEY and CDR2 is SMNVEV (reference sequence). After removal of 4 bases from V and 3 bases from J, the junction contained 11 bases not matched to a gene. The CDR3 totals 18 residues. This CDR3 is CASSYLAGGPTRTDTQYF. DNA of the CDR3: TGTGCCAGCAGTTACCTAGCGGGAGGGCCGACTCGGACAGATACGCAGTATTTT.

The chain combines TRBV5-8 with TRBJ2-1; maybe TRBD1 (5 bases). V lost 4 bases, J lost 2 bases, and 13 bases lay in between. Germline assignment: CDR1 SGHTS and CDR2 YDEGEE. This CDR3 comprises 15 residues. The CDR3 sequence is CASSPDSYPYNEQFF. CDR3 sequence (DNA): TGTGCCAGCAGCCCTGACAGTTACCCCTACAATGAGCAGTTCTTC.

The chain recombines TRBV27 with TRBJ2-1; the match to TRBD2 covers 8 bases. CDR1 and CDR2 from the germline V gene are MNHEY and SMNVEV (reference sequence). The CDR3 is made up of 13 amino acids. The V and J ends lost 5 bases and 6 bases, in that order; junction bases with no gene match: 3. The CDR3 is CASSGLASNEQFF. Here the CDR3 DNA reads TGTGCCAGCAGTGGACTAGCATCCAATGAGCAGTTCTTC.

The chain links TRBV6-6 to TRBJ2-3; D unclear. Trimming left V 3 bases short and J 6 bases short, with 7 bases between. The CDR3 extends over 12 amino acids. Germline CDR1 MNHNY, CDR2 SVGAGI (reference sequence). The CDR3 nucleotides read TGTGCCAGCAGTTATTACACCGATACGCAGTATTTT. It is translated as CASSYYTDTQYF.

The rearrangement uses TRBV29-1 and TRBJ1-2; TRBD1 is a possible D gene (6 bases). Looked up from germline, CDR1 is SQVTM and CDR2 is ANQGSEA. V lost 7 bases and J 2 bases, leaving 11 bases between the germline ends. The CDR3 sequence is 12 residues long. The CDR3 reads CSAYTGNYGYTF. CDR3 bases: TGCAGCGCCTACACAGGGAACTATGGCTACACCTTC.

The chain uses TRBV7-9 and TRBJ1-5, with D tentatively TRBD1 (6 bases). The CDR3 length is 14 residues. The germline V gene has CDR1 SEHNR and CDR2 FQNEAQ (reference sequence). The germline V and J ends were trimmed by 2 bases and 6 bases, with 11 bases remaining between them. CDR3 in amino acids: CASSLSGAGQPQHF. The CDR3, as DNA: TGTGCCAGCAGCTTATCGGGGGCTGGTCAGCCCCAGCATTTT.

The V and J genes are TRBV7-9 and TRBJ1-1; D gene ambiguous. V was cut by 1 base and J by 4 bases, with 7 bases left in between. Germline CDR1 reads SEHNR; CDR2 reads FQNEAQ (reference sequence). The CDR3 runs to 13 residues. The CDR3 loop is CASSLEGSTEAFF. The CDR3 DNA reads TGTGCCAGCAGCTTAGAGGGTTCCACTGAAGCTTTCTTT. The complete variable domain, with remaining parts taken from reference TRBV7-9 and TRBJ1-1, reads DTGVSQNPRHKITKRGQNVTFRCDPISEHNRLYWYRQTLGQGPEFLTYFQNEAQLEKSRLLSDRFSAERPKGSFSTLEIQRTEQGDSAMYLCASSLEGSTEAFFGQGTRLTVV.

This clone is a singleton in its sample. The V and J genes are TRBV12-5 and TRBJ2-3; D is undetermined. V was cut by 4 bases and J by 4 bases, with 21 bases left in between. The CDR3 contains 17 residues. Germline V gene sequence: CDR1 LGHNT, CDR2 FRNRAP. CDR3 DNA: TGTGCTAGTGGTTATCGAGAACGAATGGGGTGGCCAGATACGCAGTATTTT. This gives the protein CASGYRERMGWPDTQYF.

The CDR3 here is CASSRAAYGVWNTEAFF. In DNA form, the CDR3 reads TGCGCCAGCAGCCGCGCAGCCTATGGGGTATGGAACACTGAAGCTTTCTTT. V gene TRBV4-1 combines with J gene TRBJ1-1; D not certain. Germline V gene sequence: CDR1 MGHRA, CDR2 YSYEKL. V gave up 4 bases and J gave up 1 base, with 19 bases separating them. The CDR3 extends over 17 amino acids.

The V and J genes are TRBV6-5 and TRBJ2-5, with TRBD1 as a possible D gene (6 bases). This CDR3 comprises 15 residues. V lost 2 bases and J 1 base, leaving 11 bases between the germline ends. Germline V gene lookup returns CDR1 MNHEY and CDR2 SVGAGI. Here the CDR3 reads CASSYGTHPQETQYF. In DNA, the CDR3 is TGTGCCAGCAGTTACGGGACACATCCCCAAGAGACCCAGTACTTC.

This chain uses TRBV4-1 with TRBJ2-2; D is uncertain. The CDR3 loop spans 15 amino acids. Germline lookup yields CDR1 MGHRA and CDR2 YSYEKL. Trimming removed 1 base from V and 6 bases from J, with 12 bases in between. The CDR3 spells CASSQGHFSPGELFF. As DNA, the CDR3 is TGCGCCAGCAGCCAAGGACATTTCTCGCCCGGGGAGCTGTTTTTT.

This CDR3 reads CASTIISRLDEQFF. The DNA of the CDR3 is TGTGCCAGCACCATAATTAGCCGTTTGGATGAGCAGTTCTTC. This chain links TRBV27 with TRBJ2-1; D gene ambiguous. V lost 7 bases and J lost 8, with 18 bases in between. The CDR3 consists of 14 residues. In germline, CDR1 is MNHEY, CDR2 SMNVEV (reference sequence).